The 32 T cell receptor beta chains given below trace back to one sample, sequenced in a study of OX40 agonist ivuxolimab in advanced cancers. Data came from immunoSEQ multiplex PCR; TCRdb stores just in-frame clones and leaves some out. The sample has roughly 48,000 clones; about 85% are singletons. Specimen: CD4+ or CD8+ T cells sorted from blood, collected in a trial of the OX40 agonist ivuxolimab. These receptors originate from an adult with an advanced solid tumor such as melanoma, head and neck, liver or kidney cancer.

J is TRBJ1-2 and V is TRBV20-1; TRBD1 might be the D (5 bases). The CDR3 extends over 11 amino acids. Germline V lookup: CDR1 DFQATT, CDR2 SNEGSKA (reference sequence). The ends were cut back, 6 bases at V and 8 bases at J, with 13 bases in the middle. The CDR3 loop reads CSALGRGGYTF. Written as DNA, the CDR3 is TGCAGTGCACTCGGGAGGGGCGGCTACACCTTC.

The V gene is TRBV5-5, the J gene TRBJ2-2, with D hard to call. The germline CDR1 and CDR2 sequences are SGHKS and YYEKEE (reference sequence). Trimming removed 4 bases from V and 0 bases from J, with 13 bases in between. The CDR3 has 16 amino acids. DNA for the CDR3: TGTGCCAGCAGCACATATTACTTCGCGAACACCGGGGAGCTGTTTTTT. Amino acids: CASSTYYFANTGELFF. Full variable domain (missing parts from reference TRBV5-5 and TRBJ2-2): DAGVTQSPTHLIKTRGQQVTLRCSPISGHKSVSWYQQVLGQGPQFIFQYYEKEERGRGNFPDRFSARQFPNYSSELNVNALLLGDSALYLCASSTYYFANTGELFFGEGSRLTVL.

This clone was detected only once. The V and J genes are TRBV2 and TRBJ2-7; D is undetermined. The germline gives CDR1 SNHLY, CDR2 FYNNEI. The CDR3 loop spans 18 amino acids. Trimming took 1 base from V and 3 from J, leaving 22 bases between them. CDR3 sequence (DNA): TGTGCCAGCAGTGAAGGGAGCATAGCCTCTACAGACAACTACGAGCAGTACTTC. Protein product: CASSEGSIASTDNYEQYF.

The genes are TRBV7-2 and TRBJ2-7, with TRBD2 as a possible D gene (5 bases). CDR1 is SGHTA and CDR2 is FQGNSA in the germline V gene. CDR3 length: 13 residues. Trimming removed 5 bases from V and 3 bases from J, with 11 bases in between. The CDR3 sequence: CASSPAGNYEQYF. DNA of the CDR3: TGTGCCAGCAGCCCCGCGGGCAACTACGAGCAGTACTTC.

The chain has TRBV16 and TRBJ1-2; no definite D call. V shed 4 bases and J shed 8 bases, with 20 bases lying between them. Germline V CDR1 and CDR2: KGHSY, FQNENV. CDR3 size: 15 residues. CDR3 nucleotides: TGTGCCAGCAGCCCTTCAATCTCATCCGGGGAGGGCTACACCTTC. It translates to CASSPSISSGEGYTF.

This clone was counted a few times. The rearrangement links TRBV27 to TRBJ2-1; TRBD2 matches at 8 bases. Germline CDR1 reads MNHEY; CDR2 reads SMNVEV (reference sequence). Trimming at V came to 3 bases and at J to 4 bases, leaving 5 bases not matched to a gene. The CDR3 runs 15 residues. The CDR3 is CASSFLAGEYNEQFF. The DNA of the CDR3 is TGTGCCAGCAGTTTCCTAGCGGGTGAATACAATGAGCAGTTCTTC.

The CDR3 sequence is CASRPQGITDTQYF. The CDR3 nucleotides read TGCGCCAGCAGGCCGCAGGGGATCACAGATACGCAGTATTTT. The rearrangement links TRBV5-1 to TRBJ2-3, with D maybe TRBD1 (6 bases). V dropped 5 bases and J dropped 2 bases, with 12 bases sitting between them. CDR1 is SGHRS and CDR2 is YFSETQ in the germline V gene. The CDR3 spans 14 residues.

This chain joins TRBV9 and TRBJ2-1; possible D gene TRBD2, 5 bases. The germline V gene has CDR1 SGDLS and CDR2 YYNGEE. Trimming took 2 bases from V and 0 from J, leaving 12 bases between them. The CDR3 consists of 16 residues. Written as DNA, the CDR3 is TGTGCCAGCAGCGTCGGGGTTTCCAGCTCCTACAATGAGCAGTTCTTC. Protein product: CASSVGVSSSYNEQFF.

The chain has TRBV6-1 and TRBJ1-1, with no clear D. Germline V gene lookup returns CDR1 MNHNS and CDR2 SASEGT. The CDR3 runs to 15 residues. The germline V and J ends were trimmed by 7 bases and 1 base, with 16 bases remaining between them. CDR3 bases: TGTGCCAGCACTTTGGCCCGCCGAGGGAACACTGAAGCTTTCTTT. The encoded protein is CASTLARRGNTEAFF.

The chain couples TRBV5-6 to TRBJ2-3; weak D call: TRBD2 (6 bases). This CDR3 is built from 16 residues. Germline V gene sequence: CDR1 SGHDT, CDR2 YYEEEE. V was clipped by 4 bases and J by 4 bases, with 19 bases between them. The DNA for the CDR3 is TGTGCCAGCAGCCTCACCGGGACTCCCAGACCAGATACGCAGTATTTT. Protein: CASSLTGTPRPDTQYF.

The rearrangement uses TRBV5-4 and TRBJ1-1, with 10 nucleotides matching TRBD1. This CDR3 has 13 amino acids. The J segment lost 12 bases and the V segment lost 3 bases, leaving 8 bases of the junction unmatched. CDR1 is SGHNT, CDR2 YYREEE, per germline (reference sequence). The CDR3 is CASSSPGTGVSFF. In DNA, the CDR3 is TGTGCCAGCAGCTCTCCCGGGACAGGGGTCTCTTTCTTT.

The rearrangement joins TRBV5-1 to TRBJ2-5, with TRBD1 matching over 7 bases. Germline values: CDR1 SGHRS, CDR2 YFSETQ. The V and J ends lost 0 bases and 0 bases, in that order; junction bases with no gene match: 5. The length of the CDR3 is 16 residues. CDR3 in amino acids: CASSLVAGGYQETQYF. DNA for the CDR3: TGCGCCAGCAGCTTGGTGGCAGGGGGATACCAAGAGACCCAGTACTTC.

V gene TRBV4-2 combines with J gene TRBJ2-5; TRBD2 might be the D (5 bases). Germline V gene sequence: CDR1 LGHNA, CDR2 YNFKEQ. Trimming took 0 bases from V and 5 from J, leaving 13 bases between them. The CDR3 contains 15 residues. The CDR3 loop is CASSQDKTRAETQYF. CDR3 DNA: TGTGCCAGCAGCCAAGACAAAACTAGGGCGGAGACCCAGTACTTC.

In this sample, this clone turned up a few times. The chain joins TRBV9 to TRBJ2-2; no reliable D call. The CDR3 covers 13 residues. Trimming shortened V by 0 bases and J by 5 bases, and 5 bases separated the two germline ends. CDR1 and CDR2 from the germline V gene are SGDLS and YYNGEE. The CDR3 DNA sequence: TGTGCCAGCAGCGTAGCTACAACCGGGGAGCTGTTTTTT. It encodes CASSVATTGELFF. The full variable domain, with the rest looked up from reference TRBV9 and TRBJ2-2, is DSGVTQTPKHLITATGQRVTLRCSPRSGDLSVYWYQQSLDQGLQFLIQYYNGEERAKGNILERFSAQQFPDLHSELNLSSLELGDSALYFCASSVATTGELFFGEGSRLTVL.

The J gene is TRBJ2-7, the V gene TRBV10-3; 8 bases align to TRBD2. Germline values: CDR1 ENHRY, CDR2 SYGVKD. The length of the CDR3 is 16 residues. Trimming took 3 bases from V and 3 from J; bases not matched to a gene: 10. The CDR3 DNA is TGTGCCATCAGTGATCCAAGGGGTAGCGGGAACTACGAGCAGTACTTC. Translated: CAISDPRGSGNYEQYF.

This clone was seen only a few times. The CDR3 coding sequence is TGTGCCACCAGCAGGGGACATCTGGCAACTAATGAAAAACTGTTTTTT. It translates to CATSRGHLATNEKLFF. The J gene is TRBJ1-4, the V gene TRBV15, with D perhaps matching TRBD1 (6 bases). The CDR3 loop spans 16 amino acids. Germline CDR1 and CDR2: LNHNV and YYDKDF (reference sequence). V was pared by 3 bases and J by 0 bases, with 11 bases between.

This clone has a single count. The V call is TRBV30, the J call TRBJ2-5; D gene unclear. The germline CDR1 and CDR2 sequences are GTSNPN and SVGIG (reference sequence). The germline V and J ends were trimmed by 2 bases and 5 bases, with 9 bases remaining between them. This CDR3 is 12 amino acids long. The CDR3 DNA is TGTGCCTGGAGTCCAAGGTCGGAGACCCAGTACTTC. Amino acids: CAWSPRSETQYF.

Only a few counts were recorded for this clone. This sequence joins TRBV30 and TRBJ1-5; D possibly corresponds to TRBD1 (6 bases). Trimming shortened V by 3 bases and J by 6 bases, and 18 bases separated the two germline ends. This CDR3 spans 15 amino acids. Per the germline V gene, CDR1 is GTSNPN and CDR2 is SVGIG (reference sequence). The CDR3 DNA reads TGTGCCTGGAGCGGTACCAACAGGGTAGGTCAGCCCCAGCATTTT. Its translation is CAWSGTNRVGQPQHF.

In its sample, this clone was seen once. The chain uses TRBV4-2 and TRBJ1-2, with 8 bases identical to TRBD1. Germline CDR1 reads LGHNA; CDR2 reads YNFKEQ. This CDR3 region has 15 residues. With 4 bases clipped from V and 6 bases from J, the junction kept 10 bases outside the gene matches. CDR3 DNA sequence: TGTGCCAGCAGCCCGACGAGCGGACAGGGCCATGGCTACACCTTC. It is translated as CASSPTSGQGHGYTF.

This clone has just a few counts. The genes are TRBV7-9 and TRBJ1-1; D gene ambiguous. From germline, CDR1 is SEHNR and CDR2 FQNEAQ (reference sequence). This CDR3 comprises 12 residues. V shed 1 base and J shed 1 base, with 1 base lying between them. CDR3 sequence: CASSLENTEAFF. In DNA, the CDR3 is TGTGCCAGCAGCTTAGAGAACACTGAAGCTTTCTTT.

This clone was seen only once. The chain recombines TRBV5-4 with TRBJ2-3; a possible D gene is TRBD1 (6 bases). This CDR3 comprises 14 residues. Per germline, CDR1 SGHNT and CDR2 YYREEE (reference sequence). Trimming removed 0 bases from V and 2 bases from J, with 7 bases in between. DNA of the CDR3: TGTGCCAGCAGCTTGGGACAGGTCACAGATACGCAGTATTTT. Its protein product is CASSLGQVTDTQYF. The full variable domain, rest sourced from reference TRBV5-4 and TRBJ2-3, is ETGVTQSPTHLIKTRGQQVTLRCSSQSGHNTVSWYQQALGQGPQFIFQYYREEENGRGNFPPRFSGLQFPNYSSELNVNALELDDSALYLCASSLGQVTDTQYFGPGTRLTVL.

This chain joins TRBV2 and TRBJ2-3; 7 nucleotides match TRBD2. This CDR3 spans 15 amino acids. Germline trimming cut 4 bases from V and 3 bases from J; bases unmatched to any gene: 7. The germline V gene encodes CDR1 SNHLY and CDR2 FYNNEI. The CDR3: CASSAGAGRTDTQYF. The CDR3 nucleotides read TGTGCCAGCAGTGCAGGAGCGGGAAGGACAGATACGCAGTATTTT.

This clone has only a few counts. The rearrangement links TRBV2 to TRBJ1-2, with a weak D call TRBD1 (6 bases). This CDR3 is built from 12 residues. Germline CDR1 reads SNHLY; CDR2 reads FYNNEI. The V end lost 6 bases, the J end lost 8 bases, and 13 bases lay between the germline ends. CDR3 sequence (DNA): TGTGCCAGCAGGGGCGGGGGCGGGGGCTACACCTTC. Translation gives CASRGGGGGYTF.

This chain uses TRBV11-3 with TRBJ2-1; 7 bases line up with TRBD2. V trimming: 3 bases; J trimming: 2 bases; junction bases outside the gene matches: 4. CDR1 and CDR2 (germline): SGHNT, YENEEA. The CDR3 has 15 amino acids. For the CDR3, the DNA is TGTGCCAGCAGCTTGGGGGAGGGCCCCTACAATGAGCAGTTCTTC. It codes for CASSLGEGPYNEQFF. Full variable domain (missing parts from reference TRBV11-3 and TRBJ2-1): EAGVVQSPRYKIIEKKQPVAFWCNPISGHNTLYWYLQNLGQGPELLIRYENEEAVDDSQLPKDRFSAERLKGVDSTLKIQPAELGDSAVYLCASSLGEGPYNEQFFGPGTRLTVL.

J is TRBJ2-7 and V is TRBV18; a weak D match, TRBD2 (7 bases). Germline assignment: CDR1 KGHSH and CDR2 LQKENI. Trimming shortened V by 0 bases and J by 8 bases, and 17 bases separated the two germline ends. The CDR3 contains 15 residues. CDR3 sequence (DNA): TGTGCCAGCTCACCACCGACTCAGGGGACTATTCAGCAGTACTTC. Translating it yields CASSPPTQGTIQQYF. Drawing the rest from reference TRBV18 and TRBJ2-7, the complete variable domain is NAGVMQNPRHLVRRRGQEARLRCSPMKGHSHVYWYRQLPEEGLKFMVYLQKENIIDESGMPKERFSAEFPKEGPSILRIQQVVRGDSAAYFCASSPPTQGTIQQYFGPGTRLTVT.

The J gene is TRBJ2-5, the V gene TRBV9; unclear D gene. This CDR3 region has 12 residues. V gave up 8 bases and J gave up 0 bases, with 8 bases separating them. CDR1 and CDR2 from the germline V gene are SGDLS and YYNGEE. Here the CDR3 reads CASSVNQETQYF. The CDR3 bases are TGTGCCAGTAGTGTCAACCAAGAGACCCAGTACTTC.

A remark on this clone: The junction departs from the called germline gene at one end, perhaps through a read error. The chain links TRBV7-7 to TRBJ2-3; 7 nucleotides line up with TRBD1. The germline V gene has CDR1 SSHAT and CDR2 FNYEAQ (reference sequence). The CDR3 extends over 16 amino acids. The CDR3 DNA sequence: TGTGCTAGCAGCTTAGGTTTACAGGGGATCGGAGATACGCAGTATTTT. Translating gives CASSLGLQGIGDTQYF. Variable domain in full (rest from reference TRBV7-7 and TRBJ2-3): GAGVSQSPRYKVTKRGQDVTLRCDPISSHATLYWYQQALGQGPEFLTYFNYEAQPDKSGLPSDRFSAERPEGSISTLTIQRTEQRDSAMYRCASSLGLQGIGDTQYFGPGTRLTVL.

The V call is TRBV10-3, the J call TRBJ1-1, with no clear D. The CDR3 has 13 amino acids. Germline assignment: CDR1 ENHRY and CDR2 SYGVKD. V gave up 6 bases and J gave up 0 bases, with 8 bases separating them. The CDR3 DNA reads TGTGCCATCAGCGACGGACTGAACACTGAAGCTTTCTTT. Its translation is CAISDGLNTEAFF.

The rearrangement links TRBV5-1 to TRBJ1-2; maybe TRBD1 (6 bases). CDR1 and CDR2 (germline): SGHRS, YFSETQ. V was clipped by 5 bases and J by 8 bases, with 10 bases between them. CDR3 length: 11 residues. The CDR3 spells CASSVGGGYTF. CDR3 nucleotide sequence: TGCGCCAGCAGTGTAGGGGGAGGCTACACCTTC.

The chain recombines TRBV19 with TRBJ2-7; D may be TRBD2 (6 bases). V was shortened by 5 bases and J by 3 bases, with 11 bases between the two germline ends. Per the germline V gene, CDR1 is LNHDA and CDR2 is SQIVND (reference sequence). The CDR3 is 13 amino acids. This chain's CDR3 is CASSVSGGYEQYF. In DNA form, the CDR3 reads TGTGCCAGTAGTGTTTCCGGGGGCTACGAGCAGTACTTC.

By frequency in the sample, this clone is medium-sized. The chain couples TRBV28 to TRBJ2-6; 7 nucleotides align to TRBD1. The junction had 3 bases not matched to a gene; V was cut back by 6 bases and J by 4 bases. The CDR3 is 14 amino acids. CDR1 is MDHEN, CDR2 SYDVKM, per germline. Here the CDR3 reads CASSPGQGANVLTF. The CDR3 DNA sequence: TGTGCCAGCAGCCCGGGACAGGGGGCCAACGTCCTGACTTTC.

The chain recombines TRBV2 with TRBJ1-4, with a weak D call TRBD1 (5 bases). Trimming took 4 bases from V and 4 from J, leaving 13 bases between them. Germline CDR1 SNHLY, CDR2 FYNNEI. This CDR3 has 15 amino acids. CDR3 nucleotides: TGTGCCAGCAGTGTTGAGTCAGGGATTAATGAAAAACTGTTTTTT. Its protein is CASSVESGINEKLFF.